These T cell receptor beta chains were read from a single sample in a study of blood T cell repertoires in COVID-19. Profiled with immunoSEQ multiplex PCR; TCRdb holds only in-frame clones, not every one. The data show 100,000 to 150,000 clones, with approximately 71% seen just once and 2.2% held by the top ten. Sequenced material: peripheral blood. Receptor source: a woman aged 70 to 79 with acute or convalescent COVID-19. CDR3s include the opening cysteine and the closing phenylalanine or tryptophan. A D gene is named only where the DNA matches it firmly. Some rows have no size entry. The others give once, few or many, or a class for an expanded clone.

clone size	V gene	D gene	J gene	CDR3 protein	CDR3 DNA
-	TRBV11-3	-	TRBJ2-1	CASSQDSSSYNEQFF	TGTGCCAGCAGCCAAGACTCGAGCTCCTACAATGAGCAGTTCTTC
few	TRBV6-5	-	TRBJ1-1	CASSYSIRGTEAFF	TGTGCCAGCAGTTACTCGATTAGGGGCACTGAAGCTTTCTTT
-	TRBV6-5	TRBD1	TRBJ1-1	CASSPGQGVTTEAFF	TGTGCCAGCAGTCCGGGACAGGGGGTTACGACTGAAGCTTTCTTT
few	TRBV6-2/TRBV6-3	TRBD2	TRBJ2-7	CASSSRGEGEQYF	TGTGCCAGCAGTTCGCGGGGGGAAGGTGAGCAGTACTTC
-	TRBV5-1	TRBD2	TRBJ2-7	CASSLSPGGLGEQYF	TGCGCCAGCAGCTTAAGCCCGGGAGGGCTGGGGGAGCAGTACTTC
-	TRBV6-2/TRBV6-3	-	TRBJ1-2	CASSYPEEGYTF	TGTGCCAGCAGTTACCCCGAGGAGGGCTACACCTTC
-	TRBV19	-	TRBJ2-7	CASSIKGRGSEQYF	TGTGCCAGTAGTATAAAAGGCAGGGGCTCCGAGCAGTACTTC
-	TRBV18	TRBD2	TRBJ2-5	CASSPLSGGNQETQYF	TGTGCCAGCTCACCCCTAAGCGGGGGGAACCAAGAGACCCAGTACTTC
few	TRBV2	TRBD1	TRBJ1-2	CAKITGDGYTF	TGTGCCAAAATAACAGGGGATGGCTACACCTTC
-	TRBV2	-	TRBJ2-1	CASSSGNYNEQFF	TGTGCCAGCAGTTCAGGGAACTACAATGAGCAGTTCTTC
-	TRBV29-1	TRBD1	TRBJ2-3	CSASYRGDTQYF	TGCAGCGCATCCTACAGGGGAGATACGCAGTATTTT
-	TRBV7-2	TRBD1	TRBJ1-1	CASSKYRGGNTEAFF	TGTGCCAGCAGCAAATACAGGGGGGGGAACACTGAAGCTTTCTTT
-	TRBV5-8	TRBD1	TRBJ1-1	CASSSYRGTEAFF	TGTGCCAGCAGCTCCTACAGGGGCACTGAAGCTTTCTTT
-	TRBV7-2	TRBD1	TRBJ2-7	CASSTDRTSTYEQYF	TGTGCCAGCAGCACGGACAGGACCTCGACCTACGAGCAGTACTTC
-	TRBV7-8	-	TRBJ1-5	CASSLSGARNQPQHF	TGTGCCAGCAGCTTAAGCGGGGCAAGGAATCAGCCCCAGCATTTT
-	TRBV7-2	TRBD1	TRBJ1-3	CASSSTGTHGNTIYF	TGTGCCAGCAGCTCGACAGGGACCCATGGAAACACCATATATTTT
-	TRBV28	-	TRBJ1-1	CASNSPQQGWKTEAFF	TGTGCCAGCAACTCCCCCCAACAGGGTTGGAAAACTGAAGCTTTCTTT
-	TRBV19	TRBD1	TRBJ1-1	CASSRDRAGLENTEAFF	TGTGCCAGTAGTCGGGACAGGGCGGGTCTGGAGAACACTGAAGCTTTCTTT
-	TRBV4-1	TRBD2	TRBJ2-5	CASSQDSSLAGVGLTGETQYF	TGCGCCAGCAGCCAAGATAGTAGCCTAGCGGGAGTAGGGTTGACGGGAGAGACCCAGTACTTC
once	TRBV2	TRBD1	TRBJ2-3	CASREDRGVGIDTQYF	TGTGCCAGCAGAGAGGACAGGGGGGTAGGCATAGATACGCAGTATTTT
-	TRBV6-8	TRBD1	TRBJ1-2	CASSYSTGGPSYGYTF	TGTGCCAGCAGTTACTCGACAGGGGGCCCTTCCTATGGCTACACCTTC
-	TRBV28	-	TRBJ2-1	CASSSPREADNEQFF	TGTGCCAGCAGTTCCCCGAGGGAGGCGGACAATGAGCAGTTCTTC
-	TRBV10-3	TRBD1	TRBJ2-7	CAISGDRGSYEQYF	TGTGCCATCAGTGGCGACAGGGGTTCATACGAGCAGTACTTC
-	TRBV6-6	TRBD1	TRBJ1-1	CASSNNRGGTEAFF	TGTGCCAGCAGTAACAACAGGGGCGGGACTGAAGCTTTCTTT
-	TRBV29-1	TRBD1	TRBJ1-2	CSGGQGGNYGYTF	TGCAGCGGAGGACAGGGAGGAAACTATGGCTACACCTTC
few	TRBV19	-	TRBJ1-1	CASSIGVRGSEAFF	TGTGCCAGTAGTATAGGGGTTCGAGGAAGTGAAGCTTTCTTT
few	TRBV19	TRBD1	TRBJ2-2	CASSKGQGANTGELFF	TGTGCCAGTAGTAAAGGACAGGGGGCGAACACCGGGGAGCTGTTTTTT
-	TRBV13	TRBD2	TRBJ2-7	CASSWEGAKQYF	TGTGCCAGCAGCTGGGAGGGAGCTAAGCAGTACTTC